These 25 T cell receptor beta chains came from one sample sequenced in a study of vaccination and CD4 T cells after COVID-19. Time point indicated: late sampling 161 to 241 days after vaccination in three convalescent patients. TCRdb re-called the PCR reads through MiXCR, storing one row per CDR3 protein. The data contain about 31,000 distinct CDR3 sequences, about 49% of them seen just once; the ten biggest clones take up about 5.8%. This material consisted of CD4+ T cells from blood, taken about 7 months after SARS-CoV-2 vaccination. The receptor set was obtained from a human donor who had recovered from COVID-19.

The CDR3 region is CASSLALETQYF. In DNA form, the CDR3 reads TGTGCCAGCAGCTTAGCGCTAGAGACCCAGTACTTC. The rearrangement joins TRBV7-9 to TRBJ2-5; D remains unclear. The germline V gene encodes CDR1 SEHNR and CDR2 FQNEAQ (reference sequence). Trimming pared 0 bases from V and 4 bases from J, leaving 3 bases between. CDR3 length equals 12 residues.

This clonotype was seen only a few times. The chain has TRBV27 and TRBJ2-1, with 12 nucleotides matching TRBD2. Germline lookup yields CDR1 MNHEY and CDR2 SMNVEV (reference sequence). The CDR3 spans 17 residues. J was trimmed by 2 bases and V by 4 bases; bases with no gene match: 6. CDR3 sequence (DNA): TGTGCCAGCAGTTACCCTAGCGGGAGGGCGCCCTACAATGAGCAGTTCTTC. This sequence encodes CASSYPSGRAPYNEQFF.

This clonotype was found a few times. The V call is TRBV20-1, the J call TRBJ2-5; 7 bases are shared with TRBD1. Germline values: CDR1 DFQATT, CDR2 SNEGSKA (reference sequence). CDR3 length: 15 amino acids. Trimming took 3 bases from V and 2 from J; bases not matched to a gene: 9. The CDR3 spells CSASIPGQLQETQYF. The DNA for the CDR3 is TGCAGTGCTAGTATACCGGGACAGCTGCAAGAGACCCAGTACTTC.

This chain links TRBV15 with TRBJ1-1; D is unclear. The CDR3 contains 13 residues. Germline V lookup: CDR1 LNHNV, CDR2 YYDKDF (reference sequence). The V end was cut by 3 bases, the J end by 1 base, with 6 bases between. The CDR3 here is CATSRQSNTEAFF. The DNA for the CDR3 is TGTGCCACCAGCAGGCAGTCGAACACTGAAGCTTTCTTT. The full variable domain, with the rest looked up from reference TRBV15 and TRBJ1-1, is DAMVIQNPRYQVTQFGKPVTLSCSQTLNHNVMYWYQQKSSQAPKLLFHYYDKDFNNEADTPDNFQSRRPNTSFCFLDIRSPGLGDTAMYLCATSRQSNTEAFFGQGTRLTVV.

The V gene is TRBV2, the J gene TRBJ1-5, with no clear D. V was shortened by 5 bases and J by 1 base, with 6 bases between the two germline ends. In germline, CDR1 is SNHLY, CDR2 FYNNEI. There are 13 residues in the CDR3. As DNA, the CDR3 is TGTGCCAGCAGTAGGAGGAGCAATCAGCCCCAGCATTTT. Translation gives CASSRRSNQPQHF.

V and J are TRBV20-1 and TRBJ2-1, with D perhaps matching TRBD1 (6 bases). Trimming removed 5 bases at V and 4 bases at J, with 15 bases between. The CDR3 length is 14 residues. Germline values: CDR1 DFQATT, CDR2 SNEGSKA (reference sequence). CDR3: CSAPKVGGYNEQFF. The CDR3 DNA reads TGCAGTGCTCCGAAGGTAGGGGGTTACAATGAGCAGTTCTTC.

This clonotype has only a few counts. The junction departs from germline at one end; a sequencing error may be responsible. V usage is TRBV7-8 and J usage is TRBJ2-5; TRBD2 matches at 12 bases. Germline CDR1 SGHVS, CDR2 FQNEAQ. CDR3 length: 17 amino acids. This chain's CDR3 is CASSLGTSGRLQETQYF. The CDR3 bases are TGTGCCAGCAGCTTGGGGACTAGCGGGCGATTACAAGAGACTCAGTACTTC.

The rearrangement links TRBV7-9 to TRBJ2-5; possible D gene TRBD2, 6 bases. V lost 4 bases and J 4 bases, leaving 16 bases between the germline ends. Germline lookup yields CDR1 SEHNR and CDR2 FQNEAQ (reference sequence). The CDR3 runs 15 residues. DNA for the CDR3: TGTGCCAGCAGCTCCCGACTAGATGCCCCAGAGACCCAGTACTTC. It is translated as CASSSRLDAPETQYF.

This chain links TRBV20-1 with TRBJ2-1; D may match TRBD1 or TRBD2 (5 bases each). V was trimmed by 6 bases and J by 6 bases, leaving 15 bases between them. Germline CDR1 is DFQATT and CDR2 is SNEGSKA (reference sequence). CDR3 length: 13 residues. The CDR3 loop reads CSAPGPRPNEQFF. The CDR3 DNA reads as TGCAGTGCCCCGGGACCGAGGCCCAATGAGCAGTTCTTC.

This chain joins TRBV19 and TRBJ2-5; no definite D call. Germline V gene sequence: CDR1 LNHDA, CDR2 SQIVND (reference sequence). Trimming left V 1 base short and J 1 base short, with 16 bases between. This CDR3 region has 17 residues. The CDR3 loop reads CASSIGRRRSAQETQYF. The CDR3 region has the DNA TGTGCCAGTAGTATAGGAAGACGCAGGTCGGCCCAAGAGACCCAGTACTTC.

This clonotype has more than one count but fewer than ten. V is TRBV24-1 and J is TRBJ2-3; 7 bases map to TRBD1. J was trimmed by 2 bases and V by 6 bases; bases with no gene match: 7. From germline, CDR1 is KGHDR and CDR2 SFDVKD. The CDR3 runs 15 residues. CDR3 in amino acids: CATSSDRSPTDTQYF. DNA for the CDR3: TGTGCCACCAGTTCGGACAGGAGTCCCACAGATACGCAGTATTTT.

The chain has TRBV7-2 and TRBJ2-5; TRBD2 matches 8 bases. CDR3 length: 16 amino acids. CDR1 and CDR2 (germline): SGHTA, FQGNSA. V was clipped by 1 base and J by 4 bases; unmatched bases: 8. The CDR3 coding sequence is TGTGCCAGCAGCTTAGTGGCCGGGCTAGCGGGAGAGACCCAGTACTTC. Translation gives CASSLVAGLAGETQYF.

The genes are TRBV28 and TRBJ2-5; D may be TRBD2 (5 bases). Between the trimmed V and J ends, which lost 5 bases and 1 base, there was a span of 11 bases. Germline V gene lookup returns CDR1 MDHEN and CDR2 SYDVKM. CDR3 length: 14 amino acids. This CDR3 is CASSLRLPQETQYF. The CDR3 nucleotides are TGTGCCAGCAGTCTAAGACTACCCCAAGAGACCCAGTACTTC.

The chain's CDR3 is CASSLRMTSGRDNEQFF. The CDR3 coding sequence is TGCGCCAGCAGCCTCCGAATGACTAGCGGGAGGGACAATGAGCAGTTCTTC. This chain connects TRBV4-1 to TRBJ2-1; 14 bases fit TRBD2. The germline gives CDR1 MGHRA, CDR2 YSYEKL. This CDR3 comprises 17 residues. Germline trimming cut 4 bases from V and 5 bases from J; bases unmatched to any gene: 7.

The rearrangement joins TRBV7-3 to TRBJ1-2; a possible D gene is TRBD1 (6 bases). There are 15 residues in the CDR3. Germline CDR1 is SGHTA and CDR2 is FQGTGA. Between the trimmed V and J ends, which lost 5 bases and 6 bases, there was a span of 19 bases. The CDR3 loop reads CASSLRATGPDGYTF. The CDR3 nucleotides are TGTGCCAGCAGCCTTCGAGCTACAGGGCCAGATGGCTACACCTTC.

The gene calls are TRBV4-1 and TRBJ2-7; no firm D call. Trimming cost V 1 base and J 2 bases, with 9 bases left between them. Germline V gene sequence: CDR1 MGHRA, CDR2 YSYEKL. This CDR3 is built from 14 residues. The CDR3 DNA sequence: TGCGCCAGCAGCCAAGGCGTGGGAACCTACGAGCAGTACTTC. Encoded protein: CASSQGVGTYEQYF.

The V call is TRBV6-1, the J call TRBJ1-4; TRBD1 aligns across 7 bases. V shed 2 bases, J shed 6 bases, and the junction held 9 bases outside the gene matches. Germline V CDR1 and CDR2: MNHNS, SASEGT. The CDR3 is made up of 16 amino acids. The CDR3 region has the DNA TGTGCCAGCAGTGAAACGACAGGGAGGTCCTATGAAAAACTGTTTTTT. Translating gives CASSETTGRSYEKLFF.

The chain carries TRBV29-1 and TRBJ1-2; perhaps TRBD1 as D (6 bases). CDR3 length equals 13 residues. CDR1 SQVTM and CDR2 ANQGSEA come from the germline V gene. V gave up 5 bases and J gave up 4 bases, with 14 bases separating them. CDR3 sequence reads: CSVPPTGSYGYTF. The DNA of the CDR3 is TGCAGCGTTCCCCCGACAGGTTCCTATGGCTACACCTTC.

The CDR3 bases are TGTGCCAGCAGCCAAGAAGTCCTTGTGGGGGCGAGGAATGAGCAGTTCTTC. It encodes CASSQEVLVGARNEQFF. The J gene is TRBJ2-1, the V gene TRBV4-2; D might be TRBD1 (6 bases). Trimming shortened V by 0 bases and J by 7 bases, and 19 bases separated the two germline ends. The CDR3 contains 17 residues. Germline CDR1 is LGHNA and CDR2 is YNFKEQ.

V usage is TRBV4-1 and J usage is TRBJ1-6; D remains unclear. The CDR3 consists of 12 residues. Trimming removed 3 bases from V and 7 bases from J, with 4 bases in between. Germline V lookup: CDR1 MGHRA, CDR2 YSYEKL. The CDR3 region is CASSHHNSPLHF. The CDR3 region has the DNA TGCGCCAGCAGCCACCACAATTCACCCCTCCACTTT.

There are a few counts of this clonotype. The chain recombines TRBV28 with TRBJ2-3, with D perhaps assigned TRBD1 or TRBD2 (5 bases each). CDR3 size: 15 residues. Per germline, CDR1 MDHEN and CDR2 SYDVKM. Trimming stripped 5 bases from V and 2 bases from J, with 14 bases between. Here the CDR3 reads CASSEGQADTDTQYF. The CDR3 bases are TGTGCCAGCAGTGAGGGGCAAGCGGACACAGATACGCAGTATTTT.

The chain recombines TRBV4-3 with TRBJ2-1; the D is unclear. The CDR3 contains 18 residues. V was cut by 0 bases and J by 5 bases, with 20 bases left in between. CDR1 is LGHNA, CDR2 YSLEER, per germline. CDR3 DNA sequence: TGCGCCAGCAGCCAAGATCTTGTCTCGTGGGGAATTAACAATGAGCAGTTCTTC. This translates into CASSQDLVSWGINNEQFF.

The chain links TRBV7-3 to TRBJ2-1; D is perhaps TRBD2 (5 bases). This CDR3 contains 14 residues. CDR1 is SGHTA, CDR2 FQGTGA, per germline. V gave up 4 bases and J gave up 2 bases, with 9 bases separating them. The CDR3 DNA reads as TGTGCCAGCAGCTCCGGGGATACCTACAATGAGCAGTTCTTC. This sequence encodes CASSSGDTYNEQFF. Variable domain in full (rest from reference TRBV7-3 and TRBJ2-1): GAGVSQTPSNKVTEKGKYVELRCDPISGHTALYWYRQSLGQGPEFLIYFQGTGAADDSGLPNDRFFAVRPEGSVSTLKIQRTERGDSAVYLCASSSGDTYNEQFFGPGTRLTVL.

Of note for this clonotype: The germline gene is not matched at one end of the junction; a read error may be the cause. The V and J genes are TRBV7-3 and TRBJ2-3; the match to TRBD2 covers 8 bases. The CDR3 runs 13 residues. Germline assignment: CDR1 SGHTA and CDR2 FQGTGA. Written as DNA, the CDR3 is TGTGCCAGCAGCTTATCGCGTTCTAGCGGGCTTAATTTT. It specifies CASSLSRSSGLNF.

Only a few counts were recorded for this clonotype. The J gene is TRBJ2-5, the V gene TRBV15; D is possibly TRBD2 (6 bases). There are 15 residues in the CDR3. Germline loops: CDR1 LNHNV, CDR2 YYDKDF (reference sequence). Deletions cut 1 base from V and 4 bases from J, with 13 bases between. CDR3 nucleotides: TGTGCCACCAGCAGAGGCGGGCGGGGAGGAGAGACCCAGTACTTC. This encodes CATSRGGRGGETQYF.